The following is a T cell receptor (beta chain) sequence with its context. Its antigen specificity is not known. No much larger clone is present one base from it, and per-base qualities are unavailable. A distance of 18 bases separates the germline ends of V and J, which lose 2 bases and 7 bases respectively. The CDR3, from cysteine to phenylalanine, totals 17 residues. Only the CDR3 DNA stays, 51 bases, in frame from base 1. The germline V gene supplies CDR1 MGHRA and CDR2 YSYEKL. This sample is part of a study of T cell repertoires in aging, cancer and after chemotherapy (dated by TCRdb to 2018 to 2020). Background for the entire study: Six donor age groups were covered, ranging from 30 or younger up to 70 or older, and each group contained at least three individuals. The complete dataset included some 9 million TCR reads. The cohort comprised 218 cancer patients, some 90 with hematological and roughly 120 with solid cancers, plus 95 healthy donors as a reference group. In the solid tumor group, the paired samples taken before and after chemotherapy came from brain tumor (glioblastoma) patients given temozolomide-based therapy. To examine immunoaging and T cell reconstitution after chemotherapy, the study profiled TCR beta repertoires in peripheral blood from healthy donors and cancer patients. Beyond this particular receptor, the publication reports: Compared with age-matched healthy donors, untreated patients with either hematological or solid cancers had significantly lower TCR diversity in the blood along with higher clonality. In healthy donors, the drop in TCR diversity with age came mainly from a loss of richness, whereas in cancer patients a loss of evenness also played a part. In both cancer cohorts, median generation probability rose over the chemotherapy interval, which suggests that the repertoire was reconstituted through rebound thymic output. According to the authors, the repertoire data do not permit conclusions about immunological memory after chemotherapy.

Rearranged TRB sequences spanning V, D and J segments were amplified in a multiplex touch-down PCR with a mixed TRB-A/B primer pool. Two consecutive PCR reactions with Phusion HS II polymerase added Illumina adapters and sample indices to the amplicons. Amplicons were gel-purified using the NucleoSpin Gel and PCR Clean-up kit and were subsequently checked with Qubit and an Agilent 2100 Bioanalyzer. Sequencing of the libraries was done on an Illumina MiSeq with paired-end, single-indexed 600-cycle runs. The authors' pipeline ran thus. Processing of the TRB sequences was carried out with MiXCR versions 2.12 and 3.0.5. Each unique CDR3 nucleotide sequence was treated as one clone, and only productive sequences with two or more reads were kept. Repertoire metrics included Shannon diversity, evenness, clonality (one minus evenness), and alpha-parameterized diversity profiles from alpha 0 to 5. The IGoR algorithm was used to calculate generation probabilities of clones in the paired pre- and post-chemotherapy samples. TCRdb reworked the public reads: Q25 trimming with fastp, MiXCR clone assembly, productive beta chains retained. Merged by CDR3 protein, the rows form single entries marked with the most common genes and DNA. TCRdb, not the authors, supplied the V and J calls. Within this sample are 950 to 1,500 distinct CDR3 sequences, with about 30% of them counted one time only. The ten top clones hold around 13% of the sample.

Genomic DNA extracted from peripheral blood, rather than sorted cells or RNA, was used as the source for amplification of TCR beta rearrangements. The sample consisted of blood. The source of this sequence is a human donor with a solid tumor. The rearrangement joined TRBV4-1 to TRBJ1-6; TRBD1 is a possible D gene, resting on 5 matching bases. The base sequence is TGCGCCAGCAGCCAATACATCGGTGGGGCGCAGAATTCACCCCTCCACTTT. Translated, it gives CASSQYIGGAQNSPLHF.